Below, one T cell receptor (beta chain) is given with its context. Antigen unknown. CDR1 is SEHNR, CDR2 FQNEAQ, per germline (reference sequence). The CDR3 runs 16 residues. The V and J ends lost 5 bases and 4 bases respectively, with 17 bases between them. Using immunoSEQ multiplex PCR, the repertoire was profiled, and TCRdb retains in-frame clones only, with some absent. The profile shows about 4,900 clones, 88% of them singletons. The sample belongs to a study of STAT5B mutations in CD4+ large granular lymphocyte leukemia. Findings of the study overall: 8/27 top patient clones versus 2/35 control clones were TRBV06-family. No patients shared main leukemic clonotypes, though about 24% appeared at low frequency elsewhere.

This chain connects TRBV7-9 to TRBJ1-4; D is possibly TRBD1 (5 bases). The specimen sequenced was PBMCs. The sequence was collected from a man in his forties with CD4+ T-cell large granular lymphocyte leukemia. CDR3 sequence reads: CASSTPGTRGNEKLFF. The CDR3 region has the DNA TGTGCCAGCAGCACCCCCGGGACTAGGGGTAATGAAAAACTGTTTTTT.